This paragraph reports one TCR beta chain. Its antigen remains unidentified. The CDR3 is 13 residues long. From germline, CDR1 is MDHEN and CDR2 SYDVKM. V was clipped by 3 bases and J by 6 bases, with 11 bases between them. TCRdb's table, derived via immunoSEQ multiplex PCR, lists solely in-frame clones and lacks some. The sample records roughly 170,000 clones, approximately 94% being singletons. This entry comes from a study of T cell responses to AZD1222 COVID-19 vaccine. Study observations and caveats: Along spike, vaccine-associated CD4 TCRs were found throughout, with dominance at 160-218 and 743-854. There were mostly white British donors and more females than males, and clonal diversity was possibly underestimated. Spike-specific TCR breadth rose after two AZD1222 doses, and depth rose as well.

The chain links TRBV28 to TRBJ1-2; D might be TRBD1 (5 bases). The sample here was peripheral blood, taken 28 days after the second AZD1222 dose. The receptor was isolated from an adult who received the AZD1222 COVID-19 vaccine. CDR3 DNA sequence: TGTGCCAGCAGTTTTTCCAGGGTTAATGGCTACACCTTC. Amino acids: CASSFSRVNGYTF.